The clone carrying this T cell receptor beta chain came up many times. Antigen: not known. The CDR3 is 14 residues long. V was pared by 5 bases and J by 7 bases, with 4 bases of the junction left unmatched. Germline V gene data show CDR1 as MNHEY and CDR2 as SVGAGI. The data belong to a study of T cells after posttransplantation cyclophosphamide. Generated by immunoSEQ multiplex PCR, the TCRdb table keeps only in-frame clones and is missing some. This sample carries 30,000 to 45,000 clones, none of them present only once. Overall study findings and caveats: Later blood repertoires were often dominated by clones from the donor CD8+ memory compartment. Skin or GI-infiltrating T cells shared few TRB sequences with blood. Recipient CMV seropositivity and CMV reactivation strongly tracked TRB clonality.

This receptor was taken from a girl aged 10-17 years in good health, CMV-negative, and a related stem cell transplant donor. This rearrangement joins TRBV6-5 to TRBJ1-4; TRBD1 agrees at 10 bases. Sequencing was done on a sample of PBMCs. Here the CDR3 reads CASSRWTGGEKLFF. CDR3 in DNA: TGTGCCAGCAGTAGATGGACAGGGGGTGAAAAACTGTTTTTT.